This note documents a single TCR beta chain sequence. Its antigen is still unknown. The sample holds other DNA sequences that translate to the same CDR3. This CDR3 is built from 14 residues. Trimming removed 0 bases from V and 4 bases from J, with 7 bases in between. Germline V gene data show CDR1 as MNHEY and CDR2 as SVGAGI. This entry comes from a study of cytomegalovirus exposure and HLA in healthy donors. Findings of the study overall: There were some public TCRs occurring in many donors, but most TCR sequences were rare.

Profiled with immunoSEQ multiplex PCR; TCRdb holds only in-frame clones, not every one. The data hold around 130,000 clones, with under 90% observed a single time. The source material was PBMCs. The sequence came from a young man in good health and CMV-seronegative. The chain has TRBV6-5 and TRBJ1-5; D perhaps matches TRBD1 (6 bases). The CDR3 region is CASSYSRGNQPQHF. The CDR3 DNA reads TGTGCCAGCAGTTACTCGAGGGGGAATCAGCCCCAGCATTTT.